This T cell receptor beta chain emerged from a study of cytomegalovirus exposure and HLA in healthy donors. Each donor was healthy, and each was a bone marrow donor. Germline V CDR1 and CDR2: MNHNS, SASEGT. This CDR3 spans 15 amino acids. V was cut by 8 bases and J by 2 bases, with 18 bases left in between. Study conclusions and caveats: Being productive about 87% or about 30% of the time was typical of most TCR beta V segments in an earlier analysis.

The PCR employed 60 Vbeta primers together with 13 Jbeta primers. The repertoire was sequenced with immunoSEQ multiplex PCR; TCRdb's copy has only in-frame clones and lacks some. This sample's table has more than 100,000 clones. Points on this clone: Its specificity is unknown.

The TCR originated in a middle-aged man in good health and CMV-seronegative. The sequenced sample consisted of PBMCs. The chain joins TRBV6-1 to TRBJ1-1, with a weak D call TRBD1 (6 bases). CDR3 region: CASRPGGTTNTEAFF. The CDR3 DNA sequence: TGTGCCAGCCGGCCGGGGGGCACCACCAACACTGAAGCTTTCTTT.